These 21 T cell receptor beta chains were sequenced from one sample in a study of T cell responses to AZD1222 COVID-19 vaccine. Sequencing used immunoSEQ multiplex PCR; TCRdb keeps in-frame clones, though not all of them. The sample contains 90,000 to 120,000 clones, around 86% of which appear only once. Sequenced material: peripheral blood, taken 28 days after the second dose of the MenACWY control vaccine. These TCRs come from an adult who received the MenACWY meningococcal vaccine as a control.

V is TRBV4-3 and J is TRBJ2-7; the D is unclear. There are 16 residues in the CDR3. Germline V gene lookup returns CDR1 LGHNA and CDR2 YSLEER. The V end was cut by 0 bases, the J end by 0 bases, with 12 bases between. CDR3 in DNA: TGCGCCAGCAGCCAAGATGCTACAGATAGCTCCTACGAGCAGTACTTC. It specifies CASSQDATDSSYEQYF.

This chain joins TRBV5-1 and TRBJ2-7; no clear D. Trimming took 1 base from V and 0 from J, leaving 8 bases between them. The length of the CDR3 is 14 residues. CDR1 is SGHRS and CDR2 is YFSETQ in the germline V gene. DNA for the CDR3: TGCGCCAGCAGCTTGAAGCTGAGCTCCTACGAGCAGTACTTC. It translates to CASSLKLSSYEQYF.

The rearrangement links TRBV11-3 to TRBJ2-7; TRBD1 agrees at 7 bases. Germline V CDR1 and CDR2: SGHNT, YENEEA. The V segment lost 5 bases and the J segment 7 bases; nucleotides outside the gene matches: 14. The CDR3 loop spans 15 amino acids. DNA for the CDR3: TGTGCCAGCAGCCCATCCGGGACAGCCCGGCGGGAGCAGTACTTC. It codes for CASSPSGTARREQYF. Drawing the rest from reference TRBV11-3 and TRBJ2-7, the complete variable domain is EAGVVQSPRYKIIEKKQPVAFWCNPISGHNTLYWYLQNLGQGPELLIRYENEEAVDDSQLPKDRFSAERLKGVDSTLKIQPAELGDSAVYLCASSPSGTARREQYFGPGTRLTVT.

CDR3 sequence: CASSTHPSGGAGEQFF. CDR3 coding DNA: TGTGCCAGTAGTACACACCCTAGCGGGGGGGCTGGTGAGCAGTTCTTC. The chain recombines TRBV19 with TRBJ2-1; 12 bases agree with TRBD2. After removal of 4 bases from V and 9 bases from J, the junction contained 10 bases not matched to a gene. Germline-derived CDR1 and CDR2 are LNHDA and SQIVND (reference sequence). The CDR3 spans 16 residues. Drawing the rest from reference TRBV19 and TRBJ2-1, the complete variable domain is DGGITQSPKYLFRKEGQNVTLSCEQNLNHDAMYWYRQDPGQGLRLIYYSQIVNDFQKGDIAEGYSVSREKKESFPLTVTSAQKNPTAFYLCASSTHPSGGAGEQFFGPGTRLTVL.

This clone was seen once. The V gene is TRBV5-4, the J gene TRBJ2-7, with 11 bases matching TRBD1. Per germline, CDR1 SGHNT and CDR2 YYREEE (reference sequence). The CDR3 covers 15 residues. V lost 2 bases to trimming and J lost 2 bases; unmatched junction nucleotides: 3. Here the CDR3 DNA reads TGTGCCAGCAGCTTACCGGGACAGGGGGCCTACGAGCAGTACTTC. This encodes CASSLPGQGAYEQYF.

The chain has TRBV5-4 and TRBJ2-5, with no clear D. V dropped 1 base and J dropped 3 bases, with 10 bases sitting between them. This CDR3 comprises 14 residues. Germline lookup yields CDR1 SGHNT and CDR2 YYREEE (reference sequence). The chain's CDR3 is CASSLRSTEETQYF. CDR3 bases: TGTGCCAGCAGCTTGCGATCTACCGAAGAGACCCAGTACTTC.

The genes are TRBV5-8 and TRBJ2-1, with D perhaps matching TRBD2 (5 bases). This CDR3 is built from 15 residues. CDR1 is SGHTS and CDR2 is YDEGEE in the germline V gene. Trimming shortened V by 2 bases and J by 0 bases, and 9 bases separated the two germline ends. The CDR3 DNA is TGTGCCAGCAGCTTTGTAGCGAGCTCCTACAATGAGCAGTTCTTC. Translated, it gives CASSFVASSYNEQFF. Complete variable domain (other parts from reference TRBV5-8 and TRBJ2-1): EAGVTQSPTHLIKTRGQQATLRCSPISGHTSVYWYQQALGLGLQFLLWYDEGEERNRGNFPPRFSGRQFPNYSSELNVNALELEDSALYLCASSFVASSYNEQFFGPGTRLTVL.

CDR3 residues: CASSLLTGQGGDEQFF. Written as DNA, the CDR3 is TGTGCCAGCAGCCTCCTTACAGGTCAGGGGGGAGATGAGCAGTTCTTC. This sequence joins TRBV5-4 and TRBJ2-1; a possible D gene is TRBD1 (7 bases). Germline V CDR1 and CDR2: SGHNT, YYREEE (reference sequence). V dropped 4 bases and J dropped 8 bases, with 22 bases sitting between them. The CDR3 loop spans 16 amino acids.

The chain has TRBV13 and TRBJ1-2, with 7 positions matching TRBD1. This CDR3 spans 14 amino acids. The V gene end was trimmed by 3 bases and the J gene end by 4 bases; junction bases not matched to a gene: 5. Per germline, CDR1 PRHDT and CDR2 FYEKMQ (reference sequence). The CDR3 sequence: CASSFRGGSYGYTF. CDR3 bases: TGTGCCAGCAGCTTCAGGGGGGGCAGCTATGGCTACACCTTC.

This rearrangement joins TRBV4-2 to TRBJ2-7, with unresolved D. V was shortened by 0 bases and J by 0 bases, with 6 bases between the two germline ends. CDR1 LGHNA and CDR2 YNFKEQ come from the germline V gene. This CDR3 is built from 14 residues. The CDR3 here is CASSQEIHSYEQYF. For the CDR3, the DNA is TGTGCCAGCAGCCAAGAGATCCACTCCTACGAGCAGTACTTC.

V and J are TRBV7-3 and TRBJ2-6; D gene uncertain. Between the trimmed V and J ends, which lost 2 bases and 9 bases, there was a span of 8 bases. The CDR3 spans 13 residues. The germline V gene has CDR1 SGHTA and CDR2 FQGTGA. CDR3 DNA: TGTGCCAGCAGCTTAGGGCATATCAACGTCCTGACTTTC. It yields the protein CASSLGHINVLTF.

The V call is TRBV5-1, the J call TRBJ2-5; TRBD2 aligns across 9 bases. V shed 4 bases and J 2 bases; nucleotides not matched to a gene: 6. Germline lookup yields CDR1 SGHRS and CDR2 YFSETQ. CDR3 length: 15 amino acids. The CDR3 is CASSLAGPWQETQYF. The CDR3 region has the DNA TGCGCCAGCAGCCTAGCGGGGCCGTGGCAAGAGACCCAGTACTTC.

The chain joins TRBV19 to TRBJ2-5; TRBD1 agrees at 8 bases. In germline, CDR1 is LNHDA, CDR2 SQIVND (reference sequence). V shed 3 bases, J shed 0 bases, and the junction held 12 bases outside the gene matches. This CDR3 contains 18 residues. The CDR3 DNA follows: TGTGCCAGTAGTATGGGGAGCGGACAGGGTGAGGACCAAGAGACCCAGTACTTC. Protein product: CASSMGSGQGEDQETQYF.

The chain has TRBV4-3 and TRBJ1-1; D is unresolved. CDR3 length: 16 amino acids. The V gene lost 0 bases and the J gene lost 8 bases, with 19 bases spanning the gap. Germline V gene data show CDR1 as LGHNA and CDR2 as YSLEER. As DNA, the CDR3 is TGCGCCAGCAGCCAAGATCTAATGGGCCGAGGAAAGGAAGCTTTCTTT. Residues: CASSQDLMGRGKEAFF.

The chain has TRBV11-1 and TRBJ1-6; no clear D gene. Trimming took off 5 bases at V and 9 bases at J, with 17 bases between the two ends. Germline V gene data show CDR1 as SGHAT and CDR2 as FQDESV (reference sequence). This CDR3 is built from 15 residues. The CDR3: CASSHSGIITSPLHF. The CDR3 bases are TGTGCCAGCAGCCACTCCGGGATCATTACTTCACCCCTCCACTTT.

The rearrangement uses TRBV5-1 and TRBJ2-7, with 7 nucleotides matching TRBD2. CDR3 size: 14 residues. The V segment lost 0 bases and the J segment 6 bases; nucleotides outside the gene matches: 6. Germline CDR1 reads SGHRS; CDR2 reads YFSETQ. Here the CDR3 reads CASSLAGGQVEQYF. The CDR3 DNA reads TGCGCCAGCAGCTTGGCGGGGGGTCAAGTCGAGCAGTACTTC. The full variable domain, completed using reference TRBV5-1 and TRBJ2-7, is KAGVTQTPRYLIKTRGQQVTLSCSPISGHRSVSWYQQTPGQGLQFLFEYFSETQRNKGNFPGRFSGRQFSNSRSEMNVSTLELGDSALYLCASSLAGGQVEQYFGPGTRLTVT.

For the CDR3, the DNA is TGTGCCAGCAGTCCGCTGGCGGGAGAGACCCAGTACTTC. Protein sequence: CASSPLAGETQYF. The chain carries TRBV27 and TRBJ2-5; maybe TRBD2 (5 bases). Germline loops: CDR1 MNHEY, CDR2 SMNVEV (reference sequence). This CDR3 is built from 13 residues. Trimming took 5 bases from V and 4 from J, leaving 11 bases between them.

The chain employs TRBV28 and TRBJ1-2, with D tentatively TRBD1 (6 bases). CDR3 length: 14 amino acids. The germline CDR1 and CDR2 sequences are MDHEN and SYDVKM. The germline V and J ends were trimmed by 7 bases and 4 bases, with 16 bases remaining between them. CDR3 sequence (DNA): TGTGCCAGCAACAATCAGGGGCTAGGCTATGGCTACACCTTC. It codes for CASNNQGLGYGYTF.

Notes on this clone: Its ends do not fully match the called genes, so a read error is possible. V usage is TRBV7-2 and J usage is TRBJ2-7; possibly TRBD2 for D (5 bases). The germline V gene has CDR1 SGHTA and CDR2 FQGNSA. CDR3 length equals 15 residues. CDR3 DNA: TGTGCCAGCAGCCTAGCCGGCTCGTTCTCCTACGAGCAGTACTTC. Amino acid sequence: CASSLAGSFSYEQYF.

The chain uses TRBV5-1 and TRBJ1-2, with TRBD1 matching over 8 bases. The germline gives CDR1 SGHRS, CDR2 YFSETQ. V gave up 4 bases and J gave up 6 bases; unmatched junction bases: 8. The CDR3 has 14 amino acids. CDR3: CASSPSGQEDGYTF. The CDR3 bases are TGCGCCAGCAGCCCCTCGGGACAGGAGGATGGCTACACCTTC.

The chain employs TRBV9 and TRBJ2-7; 8 nucleotides match TRBD1. V lost 2 bases, J lost 4 bases, and 5 bases stayed unmatched. Per germline, CDR1 SGDLS and CDR2 YYNGEE. The CDR3 is 14 residues long. The CDR3, as DNA: TGTGCCAGCAGCGTTGGACAGGGAAGATACGAGCAGTACTTC. Translation gives CASSVGQGRYEQYF.